Each of the 26 T cell receptor beta chains below was sequenced from the same sample in a study of cytomegalovirus exposure and HLA in healthy donors (dated by TCRdb to the late 2010s). Library prep was done by the immunoSEQ multiplex PCR assay. TCRdb took this table from immuneACCESS and kept in-frame rearrangements with V and J called. Such tables lack part of the clones; where checked against another copy, unresolved V genes explain under half of the gap, and the rest is unexplained. The sample table holds tens of thousands of clones, of which around 90% were seen once. Jointly, the top ten make up around 2.1% of the sample. Input material: PBMCs. The receptor source for this set is a man aged 25-45 years in good health and CMV-seronegative.

This clone was recorded only once. The gene calls are TRBV2 and TRBJ2-7, with D tentatively TRBD2 (5 bases). V was cut by 4 bases and J by 5 bases, with 15 bases left in between. The CDR3 spans 14 residues. From germline, CDR1 is SNHLY and CDR2 FYNNEI. Written as DNA, the CDR3 is TGTGCCAGCAGTGGAGACCAGGAGGTCCACGAGCAGTACTTC. It specifies CASSGDQEVHEQYF.

This clone was observed a single time. This rearrangement joins TRBV19 to TRBJ1-1; D is unresolved. Trimming cost V 4 bases and J 4 bases, with 13 bases left between them. This CDR3 has 14 amino acids. Germline CDR1 reads LNHDA; CDR2 reads SQIVND (reference sequence). For the CDR3, the DNA is TGTGCCAGTAGTACGGGGTCTGCCTTCACTGAAGCTTTCTTT. The encoded protein is CASSTGSAFTEAFF.

This chain links TRBV18 with TRBJ1-2, with 10 bases matching TRBD1. Germline V gene sequence: CDR1 KGHSH, CDR2 LQKENI. V dropped 3 bases and J dropped 8; count of bases not matched to a gene: 9. The CDR3 extends over 15 amino acids. CDR3 protein: CASSPSRDRGPGYTF. DNA of the CDR3: TGTGCCAGCTCACCTAGCCGGGACAGGGGTCCAGGCTACACCTTC. The whole variable domain, remainder taken from reference TRBV18 and TRBJ1-2, is NAGVMQNPRHLVRRRGQEARLRCSPMKGHSHVYWYRQLPEEGLKFMVYLQKENIIDESGMPKERFSAEFPKEGPSILRIQQVVRGDSAAYFCASSPSRDRGPGYTFGSGTRLTVV.

The genes are TRBV2 and TRBJ2-1; 9 bases agree with TRBD2. Losses at the gene ends were 5 bases for V and 6 bases for J; bases not matched to a gene: 8. Germline-derived CDR1 and CDR2 are SNHLY and FYNNEI. The CDR3 is made up of 15 amino acids. The CDR3 nucleotides read TGTGCCAGCAGTATTCAGCGGGGGGTGTCCAATGAGCAGTTCTTC. Its protein is CASSIQRGVSNEQFF.

This clone is medium-sized in the sample. This chain uses TRBV6-4 with TRBJ2-1; D may be TRBD1 (6 bases). The germline CDR1 and CDR2 sequences are MRHNA and SNTAGT. The CDR3 consists of 13 residues. The germline V and J ends were trimmed by 2 bases and 5 bases, with 7 bases remaining between them. CDR3 region: CASSDRDNNEQFF. CDR3 coding DNA: TGTGCCAGCAGTGACCGGGACAACAATGAGCAGTTCTTC.

This chain links TRBV28 with TRBJ1-2, with no clear D. CDR1 and CDR2 (germline): MDHEN, SYDVKM. CDR3 length equals 15 residues. V lost 10 bases, J lost 0 bases, and 18 bases lay in between. The CDR3 reads CAIKAGHLANYGYTF. The DNA for the CDR3 is TGTGCCATCAAAGCTGGGCACTTGGCTAACTATGGCTACACCTTC.

This chain links TRBV7-9 with TRBJ1-2, with D possibly being TRBD1 (6 bases). In germline, CDR1 is SEHNR, CDR2 FQNEAQ (reference sequence). The CDR3 has 14 residues. V was pared by 5 bases and J by 6 bases, with 16 bases between. The CDR3 DNA reads as TGTGCCAGCAGCCCTACAGGGACCCTTGATGGCTACACCTTC. Translation: CASSPTGTLDGYTF.

A few counts support this clone. This rearrangement joins TRBV10-2 to TRBJ1-5; D unresolved. Germline CDR1 reads WSHSY; CDR2 reads SAAADI. With 5 bases removed from V and 1 base from J, the gap between germline ends came to 6 bases. This CDR3 is built from 13 residues. CDR3 DNA: TGCGCCAGCAGTCTCTCCAGCAATCAGCCCCAGCATTTT. Protein: CASSLSSNQPQHF.

The rearrangement links TRBV5-6 to TRBJ2-6, with 9 bases matching TRBD1. V trimming: 4 bases; J trimming: 4 bases; junction bases outside the gene matches: 3. CDR1 and CDR2 from the germline V gene are SGHDT and YYEEEE. This CDR3 spans 15 amino acids. The CDR3 region has the DNA TGTGCCAGCAGCAAGGACAGGGGCGGGGCCAACGTCCTGACTTTC. This sequence encodes CASSKDRGGANVLTF.

V is TRBV6-1 and J is TRBJ1-1; D gene ambiguous. Per germline, CDR1 MNHNS and CDR2 SASEGT. The V gene lost 6 bases and the J gene lost 0 bases, with 8 bases spanning the gap. The length of the CDR3 is 13 residues. CDR3 in amino acids: CASSPLLNTEAFF. In DNA, the CDR3 is TGTGCCAGCAGCCCTTTATTGAACACTGAAGCTTTCTTT.

The J gene is TRBJ1-5, the V gene TRBV2; TRBD1 might be the D (5 bases). This CDR3 spans 14 amino acids. Trimming took off 5 bases at V and 0 bases at J, with 8 bases between the two ends. Looked up from germline, CDR1 is SNHLY and CDR2 is FYNNEI. The CDR3 region has the DNA TGTGCCAGCAGTACGACAGTTAGCAATCAGCCCCAGCATTTT. Amino acid sequence: CASSTTVSNQPQHF.

This clone has just one count. The chain has TRBV11-3 and TRBJ2-5; a possible D gene is TRBD1 (6 bases). The CDR3 sequence is 15 residues long. CDR1 is SGHNT and CDR2 is YENEEA in the germline V gene. V was pared by 5 bases and J by 1 base, with 14 bases between. The CDR3 DNA sequence: TGTGCCAGCAGCCCCGGGACAACAAGCCAAGAGACCCAGTACTTC. Translation gives CASSPGTTSQETQYF. Combining the CDR3 with reference TRBV11-3 and TRBJ2-5 gives the whole variable domain EAGVVQSPRYKIIEKKQPVAFWCNPISGHNTLYWYLQNLGQGPELLIRYENEEAVDDSQLPKDRFSAERLKGVDSTLKIQPAELGDSAVYLCASSPGTTSQETQYFGPGTRLLVL.

The chain uses TRBV6-1 and TRBJ1-3, with D unclear. The CDR3 sequence is 12 residues long. Germline CDR1 reads MNHNS; CDR2 reads SASEGT. The V end was cut by 9 bases, the J end by 3 bases, with 9 bases between. CDR3 DNA sequence: TGTGCCAGTGCCGAGGGTGGAAACACCATATATTTT. Translation gives CASAEGGNTIYF.

The J gene is TRBJ2-5, the V gene TRBV6-5; TRBD1 might be the D (6 bases). The CDR3 is 12 amino acids. Per germline, CDR1 MNHEY and CDR2 SVGAGI. V lost 5 bases and J lost 7, with 11 bases in between. Here the CDR3 DNA reads TGTGCCAGCAGTACACCCAGGGGGACCCAGTACTTC. This sequence encodes CASSTPRGTQYF.

J is TRBJ2-2 and V is TRBV30, with D maybe TRBD2 (6 bases). CDR1 is GTSNPN and CDR2 is SVGIG in the germline V gene (reference sequence). The length of the CDR3 is 14 residues. The ends were cut back, 4 bases at V and 8 bases at J, with 17 bases in the middle. This CDR3 reads CAWNLAGLRGELFF. CDR3 DNA sequence: TGTGCCTGGAATTTGGCAGGACTAAGAGGGGAGCTGTTTTTT. Looking up the rest from reference TRBV30 and TRBJ2-2 gives the full variable domain: SQTIHQWPATLVQPVGSPLSLECTVEGTSNPNLYWYRQAAGRGLQLLFYSVGIGQISSEVPQNLSASRPQDRQFILSSKKLLLSDSGFYLCAWNLAGLRGELFFGEGSRLTVL.

This rearrangement joins TRBV19 to TRBJ1-2; a possible D gene is TRBD1 (6 bases). V lost 10 bases and J 0 bases, leaving 12 bases between the germline ends. CDR3 length: 13 amino acids. Looked up from germline, CDR1 is LNHDA and CDR2 is SQIVND (reference sequence). In DNA form, the CDR3 reads TGTGCCACCTCGACAGGACCTAACTATGGCTACACCTTC. It encodes CATSTGPNYGYTF.

The chain couples TRBV6-1 to TRBJ1-3; D remains ambiguous. This CDR3 has 14 residues. V lost 3 bases and J lost 6, with 12 bases in between. Germline V lookup: CDR1 MNHNS, CDR2 SASEGT. The chain's CDR3 is CASSEKAGKNTIYF. The CDR3 region has the DNA TGTGCCAGCAGTGAGAAGGCAGGAAAAAACACCATATATTTT.

CDR3 residues: CASSYGFNYQPQHF. In nucleotides, the CDR3 is TGTGCCAGCAGTTACGGGTTTAACTATCAGCCCCAGCATTTT. This chain joins TRBV28 and TRBJ1-5, with unresolved D. The germline CDR1 and CDR2 sequences are MDHEN and SYDVKM. V lost 4 bases and J lost 5, with 12 bases in between. The CDR3 covers 14 residues.

The chain employs TRBV27 and TRBJ2-7; 9 bases are a match to TRBD2. The V gene's germline CDR1 is MNHEY and CDR2 SMNVEV (reference sequence). With 2 bases clipped from V and 7 bases from J, the junction kept 12 bases outside the gene matches. The CDR3 runs 16 residues. Written as DNA, the CDR3 is TGTGCCAGCAGTTTACGGTGGCGGGAGGGCCCGGGTGAGCAGTACTTC. As protein: CASSLRWREGPGEQYF.

CDR3 loop: CASSAKPGLPLETQYF. Here the CDR3 DNA reads TGTGCCAGCAGCGCAAAACCGGGACTACCTTTAGAGACCCAGTACTTC. V is TRBV7-3 and J is TRBJ2-5, with 7 bases that match TRBD2. Germline V gene sequence: CDR1 SGHTA, CDR2 FQGTGA. J gave up 4 bases and V 5 bases, and 13 bases lay outside the gene matches. The CDR3 has 16 residues.

This clone was observed a single time. This rearrangement joins TRBV27 to TRBJ2-7; the match to TRBD1 covers 7 bases. The V segment lost 6 bases and the J segment 3 bases; nucleotides outside the gene matches: 17. In germline, CDR1 is MNHEY, CDR2 SMNVEV (reference sequence). There are 17 residues in the CDR3. The CDR3 coding sequence is TGTGCCAGCAGGAACTTATACAGGGGAAGGGGAAACTACGAGCAGTACTTC. Protein product: CASRNLYRGRGNYEQYF.

The chain employs TRBV11-3 and TRBJ1-4; 9 positions match TRBD1. Per germline, CDR1 SGHNT and CDR2 YENEEA. V lost 5 bases, J lost 8 bases, and 9 bases stayed unmatched. The CDR3 is 15 amino acids. CDR3 DNA sequence: TGTGCCAGCAGCGGACAGGACAGGGGAAGAGAAAAACTGTTTTTT. Translation gives CASSGQDRGREKLFF.

V and J are TRBV5-1 and TRBJ2-3; 10 positions agree with TRBD2. V shed 0 bases and J 3 bases; nucleotides not matched to a gene: 4. The CDR3 loop spans 16 amino acids. Germline V CDR1 and CDR2: SGHRS, YFSETQ. CDR3 DNA: TGCGCCAGCAGCTTGGAGGTAGCGGGGGGAACAGATACGCAGTATTTT. Translation gives CASSLEVAGGTDTQYF.

V usage is TRBV7-8 and J usage is TRBJ1-3; no reliable D call. Trimming removed 1 base from V and 4 bases from J, with 5 bases in between. Per the germline V gene, CDR1 is SGHVS and CDR2 is FQNEAQ. This CDR3 spans 13 amino acids. The CDR3 coding sequence is TGTGCCAGCAGCTTAGAGAGGGGAAACACCATATATTTT. Amino acids: CASSLERGNTIYF.

The chain has TRBV28 and TRBJ2-3; no clear D. Germline V lookup: CDR1 MDHEN, CDR2 SYDVKM. With 7 bases removed from V and 2 bases from J, the gap between germline ends came to 7 bases. The CDR3 is made up of 12 amino acids. The CDR3: CASKALTDTQYF. The CDR3, as DNA: TGTGCCAGCAAAGCCCTCACAGATACGCAGTATTTT.

V is TRBV10-1 and J is TRBJ2-2; D is ambiguous. The CDR3 is 14 amino acids. The V end was cut by 8 bases, the J end by 2 bases, with 12 bases between. The germline CDR1 and CDR2 sequences are WNHNN and SYGVQD (reference sequence). DNA of the CDR3: TGCGCCAGCGCGTCTTCTGATAACACCGGGGAGCTGTTTTTT. Protein product: CASASSDNTGELFF.